Below are 31 T cell receptor beta chains sequenced from a single sample in a study of OX40 agonist ivuxolimab in advanced cancers. The assay was immunoSEQ multiplex PCR, and TCRdb's table has in-frame clones only and misses some. This repertoire shows under 85,000 clones, about 80% found once; its top ten account for around 2.4%. This specimen consisted of CD4+ or CD8+ T cells sorted from blood, obtained in a trial of the OX40 agonist ivuxolimab. The origin of the receptors is an adult with an advanced solid tumor such as melanoma, head and neck, liver or kidney cancer.

This rearrangement joins TRBV11-3 to TRBJ2-1; weak D call: TRBD2 (6 bases). The germline CDR1 and CDR2 sequences are SGHNT and YENEEA. V lost 5 bases, J lost 0 bases, and 14 bases lay in between. The CDR3 is made up of 16 amino acids. This CDR3 reads CASSPSAGLSYNEQFF. As DNA, the CDR3 is TGTGCCAGCAGCCCGTCGGCGGGACTCTCCTACAATGAGCAGTTCTTC.

This chain links TRBV6-5 with TRBJ1-1, with D possibly TRBD1 on 5 matching bases. Trimming pared 2 bases from V and 1 base from J, leaving 5 bases between. CDR3 size: 13 residues. CDR1 and CDR2 from the germline V gene are MNHEY and SVGAGI. The chain's CDR3 is CASSYRGNTEAFF. CDR3 nucleotide sequence: TGTGCCAGCAGTTACAGGGGGAACACTGAAGCTTTCTTT.

The gene calls are TRBV9 and TRBJ1-6; D remains unclear. Trimming cost V 2 bases and J 4 bases, with 7 bases left between them. Per germline, CDR1 SGDLS and CDR2 YYNGEE. CDR3 length: 14 amino acids. Written as DNA, the CDR3 is TGTGCCAGCAGCGTCTACAGTTATAATTCACCCCTCCACTTT. Protein sequence: CASSVYSYNSPLHF.

The chain is built from TRBV10-3 and TRBJ1-2; the D is unclear. The CDR3 consists of 14 residues. Trimming removed 4 bases from V and 3 bases from J, with 12 bases in between. Germline CDR1 and CDR2: ENHRY and SYGVKD. The CDR3 spells CAISASRWDYGYTF. CDR3 sequence (DNA): TGTGCCATCAGTGCCAGTCGTTGGGACTATGGCTACACCTTC.

The V call is TRBV11-1, the J call TRBJ2-3; perhaps TRBD2 as D (6 bases). This CDR3 contains 15 residues. The germline gives CDR1 SGHAT, CDR2 FQDESV (reference sequence). Trimming left V 1 base short and J 5 bases short, with 13 bases between. The CDR3 here is CASSLGPTGGDTQYF. CDR3 in DNA: TGTGCCAGCAGCTTAGGTCCGACCGGGGGAGATACGCAGTATTTT.

The J gene is TRBJ2-3, the V gene TRBV9; tentative D call: TRBD2 (6 bases). This CDR3 is 15 amino acids long. The V and J ends lost 6 bases and 0 bases respectively, with 14 bases between them. Germline assignment: CDR1 SGDLS and CDR2 YYNGEE. CDR3 residues: CASTLDGSSTDTQYF. The CDR3 region has the DNA TGTGCCAGCACCTTAGACGGGAGTAGCACAGATACGCAGTATTTT.

The chain recombines TRBV29-1 with TRBJ1-1; 9 bases are a match to TRBD1. Germline V lookup: CDR1 SQVTM, CDR2 ANQGSEA. The CDR3 is made up of 15 amino acids. The J segment lost 1 base and the V segment lost 6 bases, leaving 9 bases of the junction unmatched. The DNA for the CDR3 is TGCAGCGTACTAAATACAGGGGGCGAGAACACTGAAGCTTTCTTT. As protein: CSVLNTGGENTEAFF.

This chain links TRBV7-9 with TRBJ1-5, with D unresolved. CDR1 is SEHNR, CDR2 FQNEAQ, per germline (reference sequence). This CDR3 region has 12 residues. V lost 1 base and J lost 5, with 3 bases in between. The CDR3 DNA reads TGTGCCAGCAGCTTAGGAGATCAGCCCCAGCATTTT. It is translated as CASSLGDQPQHF.

In the case of this clone: One end of the junction fails to match germline, which may point to a read error. The chain couples TRBV10-3 to TRBJ1-2, with 7 bases matching TRBD1. CDR1 and CDR2 (germline): ENHRY, SYGVKD. The CDR3 is 15 amino acids. The CDR3 DNA follows: TGTGCCAGCAGTTACTCGCTAGGGGGCAGCTATGGCTACACCTTC. Protein product: CASSYSLGGSYGYTF.

This clone was observed a handful of times. This CDR3 is also generated by other DNA sequences in the sample. The chain combines TRBV5-6 with TRBJ2-1; 7 nucleotides match TRBD1. This CDR3 region has 14 residues. With 4 bases clipped from V and 3 bases from J, the junction kept 4 bases outside the gene matches. Germline V gene data show CDR1 as SGHDT and CDR2 as YYEEEE. The CDR3 DNA sequence: TGTGCCAGCAGCCGGGACAGTCTCTACAATGAGCAGTTCTTC. This sequence encodes CASSRDSLYNEQFF.

The chain joins TRBV28 to TRBJ2-3; D unresolved. Between the trimmed V and J ends, which lost 4 bases and 2 bases, there was a span of 7 bases. Germline V gene lookup returns CDR1 MDHEN and CDR2 SYDVKM. The CDR3 is 13 residues long. In nucleotides, the CDR3 is TGTGCCAGCAGTTATCCCTTCACAGATACGCAGTATTTT. The encoded protein is CASSYPFTDTQYF.

The CDR3: CASSEDRGLGLGQNTF. The CDR3 coding sequence is TGTGCCAGCAGTGAAGACCGGGGCCTGGGACTCGGGCAGAACACCTTC. V and J are TRBV2 and TRBJ1-2; a weak D match, TRBD1 (5 bases). There are 16 residues in the CDR3. CDR1 SNHLY and CDR2 FYNNEI come from the germline V gene. Trimming shortened V by 1 base and J by 12 bases, and 24 bases separated the two germline ends.

The rearrangement uses TRBV30 and TRBJ1-5, with 7 nucleotides matching TRBD1. This CDR3 has 13 residues. Trimming at V came to 5 bases and at J to 6 bases, leaving 7 bases not matched to a gene. Germline V gene lookup returns CDR1 GTSNPN and CDR2 SVGIG (reference sequence). The CDR3 DNA reads TGTGCCTGGGCTGACAGGGCGGGTCAGCCCCAGCATTTT. Amino acids: CAWADRAGQPQHF.

The V call is TRBV7-9, the J call TRBJ1-4; 11 bases align to TRBD1. The V gene end was trimmed by 5 bases and the J gene end by 2 bases; junction bases not matched to a gene: 4. The CDR3 totals 16 residues. The germline gives CDR1 SEHNR, CDR2 FQNEAQ (reference sequence). The CDR3 coding sequence is TGTGCCAGCAGCCGGGACAGGGGGAGCACTAATGAAAAACTGTTTTTT. This encodes CASSRDRGSTNEKLFF.

The chain couples TRBV30 to TRBJ2-1; D gene uncertain. V shed 1 base and J shed 9 bases, with 13 bases lying between them. Looked up from germline, CDR1 is GTSNPN and CDR2 is SVGIG (reference sequence). CDR3 length equals 13 residues. The CDR3 here is CAWSALGPREQFF. The CDR3, as DNA: TGTGCCTGGAGTGCACTCGGACCCCGTGAGCAGTTCTTC.

The chain couples TRBV25-1 to TRBJ1-1, with D unresolved. Germline values: CDR1 MGHDK, CDR2 SYGVNS. The CDR3 loop spans 15 amino acids. The ends were cut back, 6 bases at V and 1 base at J, with 15 bases in the middle. For the CDR3, the DNA is TGTGCCAGCAGCCCGCCCACGACAAGGAACACTGAAGCTTTCTTT. It specifies CASSPPTTRNTEAFF.

The chain uses TRBV9 and TRBJ2-7; 7 bases agree with TRBD2. The germline gives CDR1 SGDLS, CDR2 YYNGEE. Germline trimming cut 0 bases from V and 2 bases from J; bases unmatched to any gene: 2. The CDR3 contains 14 residues. Here the CDR3 reads CASSVEAGPYEQYF. For the CDR3, the DNA is TGTGCCAGCAGCGTAGAAGCGGGACCCTACGAGCAGTACTTC.

This sequence joins TRBV7-2 and TRBJ2-7; 12 bases fit TRBD1. Germline CDR1 SGHTA, CDR2 FQGNSA. Germline trimming cut 2 bases from V and 6 bases from J; bases unmatched to any gene: 11. CDR3 length equals 17 residues. The CDR3: CASSLLRSGTGGSEQYF. DNA of the CDR3: TGTGCCAGCAGCTTACTCCGATCCGGGACAGGGGGCAGCGAGCAGTACTTC.

The gene calls are TRBV5-5 and TRBJ2-1; TRBD1 matches 8 bases. V was clipped by 4 bases and J by 5 bases; unmatched bases: 11. The CDR3 is 16 residues long. The germline CDR1 and CDR2 sequences are SGHKS and YYEKEE (reference sequence). CDR3 sequence: CASSNVTGVLHNEQFF. The CDR3 region has the DNA TGTGCCAGCAGCAACGTGACAGGGGTATTACACAATGAGCAGTTCTTC.

CDR3 DNA sequence: TGTGCCAGCAGCGGGACAGGGCTCCAAGAGACCCAGTACTTC. This encodes CASSGTGLQETQYF. The chain joins TRBV5-4 to TRBJ2-5; 9 bases are shared with TRBD1. The CDR3 runs 14 residues. J gave up 1 base and V 4 bases, and 2 bases lay outside the gene matches. Germline V CDR1 and CDR2: SGHNT, YYREEE (reference sequence).

The V and J genes are TRBV7-2 and TRBJ2-7; no clear D gene. Germline values: CDR1 SGHTA, CDR2 FQGNSA. The CDR3 is made up of 14 amino acids. V was pared by 1 base and J by 5 bases, with 12 bases between. The CDR3 region is CASSLDSRINEQYF. CDR3 DNA: TGTGCCAGCAGCTTAGACAGCAGGATAAACGAGCAGTACTTC.

This sequence joins TRBV25-1 and TRBJ2-1; D gene ambiguous. Germline values: CDR1 MGHDK, CDR2 SYGVNS. The CDR3 is made up of 15 amino acids. Trimming cost V 3 bases and J 6 bases, with 15 bases left between them. CDR3 nucleotides: TGTGCCAGCAGTGATAGACACCAGAGCCGCAATGAGCAGTTCTTC. It specifies CASSDRHQSRNEQFF.

This clone has only one observation. V and J are TRBV27 and TRBJ2-6; 10 nucleotides align to TRBD1. With 5 bases clipped from V and 0 bases from J, the junction kept 4 bases outside the gene matches. Germline lookup yields CDR1 MNHEY and CDR2 SMNVEV (reference sequence). This CDR3 spans 17 amino acids. The CDR3 loop is CASSRTGGTSGANVLTF. CDR3 DNA: TGTGCCAGCAGTCGGACAGGGGGGACCTCTGGGGCCAACGTCCTGACTTTC.

The chain is built from TRBV30 and TRBJ1-2, with D tentatively TRBD1 (6 bases). V was shortened by 0 bases and J by 4 bases, with 15 bases between the two germline ends. The length of the CDR3 is 15 residues. Germline V lookup: CDR1 GTSNPN, CDR2 SVGIG (reference sequence). The CDR3 sequence is CAWSVWGARFYGYTF. For the CDR3, the DNA is TGTGCCTGGAGTGTGTGGGGGGCGCGCTTCTATGGCTACACCTTC.

This chain uses TRBV19 with TRBJ2-3; D remains ambiguous. V was pared by 2 bases and J by 5 bases, with 5 bases between. CDR1 LNHDA and CDR2 SQIVND come from the germline V gene (reference sequence). The CDR3 totals 12 residues. The DNA of the CDR3 is TGTGCCAGTAGTATAACCGGAGATACGCAGTATTTT. As protein: CASSITGDTQYF. Based on the CDR3 plus reference TRBV19 and TRBJ2-3, the full variable domain is DGGITQSPKYLFRKEGQNVTLSCEQNLNHDAMYWYRQDPGQGLRLIYYSQIVNDFQKGDIAEGYSVSREKKESFPLTVTSAQKNPTAFYLCASSITGDTQYFGPGTRLTVL.

The rearrangement joins TRBV11-3 to TRBJ2-7, with 9 nucleotides matching TRBD2. V was clipped by 1 base and J by 4 bases; unmatched bases: 5. This CDR3 spans 15 amino acids. CDR1 SGHNT and CDR2 YENEEA come from the germline V gene. Here the CDR3 DNA reads TGTGCCAGCAGCTTAGGAGGTAGCGGGAGTTACGAGCAGTACTTC. As protein: CASSLGGSGSYEQYF.

The CDR3 here is CASSEQGNYGYTF. CDR3 bases: TGTGCCAGCAGTGAACAGGGGAACTATGGCTACACCTTC. The V and J genes are TRBV6-1 and TRBJ1-2; tentatively, D is TRBD1 (6 bases). V lost 2 bases and J 2 bases, leaving 6 bases between the germline ends. Germline-derived CDR1 and CDR2 are MNHNS and SASEGT. The CDR3 length is 13 residues.

A word on this clone: Other DNA sequences from this sample encode an identical CDR3 as well. This chain joins TRBV5-1 and TRBJ2-3, with D hard to call. CDR3 length: 13 residues. V was pared by 0 bases and J by 4 bases, with 6 bases between. Germline CDR1 reads SGHRS; CDR2 reads YFSETQ. CDR3 sequence (DNA): TGCGCCAGCAGCTTGGAGTTCGCAGATACGCAGTATTTT. It translates to CASSLEFADTQYF.

J is TRBJ2-1 and V is TRBV6-1; possible D gene TRBD2, 5 bases. This CDR3 contains 13 residues. Germline values: CDR1 MNHNS, CDR2 SASEGT. Trimming shortened V by 10 bases and J by 5 bases, and 15 bases separated the two germline ends. As DNA, the CDR3 is TGTGCCACCTCAAGAGGGTCCCACAATGAGCAGTTCTTC. Its translation is CATSRGSHNEQFF.

The chain employs TRBV5-1 and TRBJ2-7, with a possible D match to TRBD1 (6 bases). The V and J ends lost 6 bases and 5 bases respectively, with 24 bases between them. CDR1 and CDR2 (germline): SGHRS, YFSETQ. CDR3 length: 16 amino acids. The CDR3 nucleotides are TGCGCCAGCAAAAGAACCTTAGGATGGGGGCTCGACGAGCAGTACTTC. It specifies CASKRTLGWGLDEQYF.

This clone was counted a few times. CDR3 DNA: TGTGCCAGCAGCTCCCTAGGGGACTATGGCTACACCTTC. It encodes CASSSLGDYGYTF. The rearrangement links TRBV27 to TRBJ1-2, with a possible D match to TRBD1 (5 bases). CDR1 MNHEY and CDR2 SMNVEV come from the germline V gene (reference sequence). The V end was cut by 6 bases, the J end by 3 bases, with 11 bases between. This CDR3 comprises 13 residues.